One sample yielded the 16 T cell receptor beta chains listed below, sequenced in a study of a mutant IDH1 vaccine in newly diagnosed glioma. Sequenced by immunoSEQ multiplex PCR; TCRdb stores in-frame clones only, minus some. The data show some 35,000 clones, about 75% seen once. Time point noted: week 47, end of study. Alongside topical imiquimod, each dose of vaccine comprised 300 ug of mutant IDH1 20-mer peptide. No cognate antigen is known for these TCRs. Sequences were derived from PBMCs, sampled from a glioma patient whose treatment included an IDH1 peptide vaccine. The receptor set was obtained from a man between 35 and 55 years old with glioma.

The chain combines TRBV5-1 with TRBJ2-5; TRBD1 aligns across 8 bases. The germline gives CDR1 SGHRS, CDR2 YFSETQ. This CDR3 region has 13 residues. Germline trimming cut 8 bases from V and 2 bases from J; bases unmatched to any gene: 5. The chain's CDR3 is CASGQGIQETQYF. CDR3 nucleotide sequence: TGCGCCAGTGGACAGGGTATTCAAGAGACCCAGTACTTC.

The rearrangement joins TRBV5-6 to TRBJ2-7, with 7 bases that match TRBD2. CDR1 is SGHDT and CDR2 is YYEEEE in the germline V gene. CDR3 length: 15 residues. Trimming at V came to 2 bases and at J to 0 bases, leaving 5 bases not matched to a gene. The CDR3 loop is CASSLGGEGSYEQYV. The CDR3 nucleotides are TGTGCCAGCAGCTTAGGCGGGGAGGGCTCCTACGAGCAGTACGTC.

The V and J genes are TRBV28 and TRBJ2-7, with TRBD1 matching 9 bases. CDR1 is MDHEN, CDR2 SYDVKM, per germline. The length of the CDR3 is 15 residues. Germline trimming cut 6 bases from V and 3 bases from J; bases unmatched to any gene: 9. The CDR3 region has the DNA TGTGCCAGCAGAAACAGGGGGCAGGGGAACTACGAGCAGTACGTC. It specifies CASRNRGQGNYEQYV.

This chain joins TRBV6-6 and TRBJ2-7; D is perhaps TRBD1 (5 bases). There are 14 residues in the CDR3. V lost 8 bases and J 0 bases, leaving 14 bases between the germline ends. Germline V gene sequence: CDR1 MNHNY, CDR2 SVGAGI (reference sequence). The CDR3 protein is CASRRQLSSYEQYF. The CDR3 nucleotides are TGTGCCAGCCGAAGACAGCTGAGCTCCTACGAGCAGTACTTC.

This CDR3 reads CASSTQGVGYEQYF. DNA of the CDR3: TGTGCCAGTAGTACACAGGGTGTTGGGTACGAGCAGTACTTC. The chain recombines TRBV19 with TRBJ2-7; a possible D gene is TRBD1 (6 bases). V gave up 4 bases and J gave up 4 bases, with 14 bases separating them. Germline V gene lookup returns CDR1 LNHDA and CDR2 SQIVND (reference sequence). There are 14 residues in the CDR3.

The chain couples TRBV5-5 to TRBJ2-2; TRBD2 is a possible D gene (6 bases). V dropped 4 bases and J dropped 6 bases, with 13 bases sitting between them. This CDR3 has 14 residues. Germline V CDR1 and CDR2: SGHKS, YYEKEE (reference sequence). For the CDR3, the DNA is TGTGCCAGCAGCCCCGGGTCGGGGGCCGGGGAGCTGTTTTTT. Translation: CASSPGSGAGELFF. Based on the CDR3 plus reference TRBV5-5 and TRBJ2-2, the full variable domain is DAGVTQSPTHLIKTRGQQVTLRCSPISGHKSVSWYQQVLGQGPQFIFQYYEKEERGRGNFPDRFSARQFPNYSSELNVNALLLGDSALYLCASSPGSGAGELFFGEGSRLTVL.

The rearrangement uses TRBV7-2 and TRBJ2-7; D perhaps matches TRBD2 (6 bases). Trimming pared 3 bases from V and 1 base from J, leaving 13 bases between. CDR1 and CDR2 from the germline V gene are SGHTA and FQGNSA. The CDR3 sequence is 15 residues long. The CDR3 loop reads CASSLGGMPSYEQYV. The CDR3 DNA sequence: TGTGCCAGCAGCTTGGGCGGGATGCCTTCCTACGAGCAGTACGTC.

This chain connects TRBV18 to TRBJ1-2; D unclear. V lost 6 bases and J 4 bases, leaving 9 bases between the germline ends. Germline V lookup: CDR1 KGHSH, CDR2 LQKENI. CDR3 length: 12 residues. In DNA, the CDR3 is TGTGCCAGCTCCCCCGACACCTATGGCTACACCTTC. It translates to CASSPDTYGYTF. The full variable domain, completed using reference TRBV18 and TRBJ1-2, is NAGVMQNPRHLVRRRGQEARLRCSPMKGHSHVYWYRQLPEEGLKFMVYLQKENIIDESGMPKERFSAEFPKEGPSILRIQQVVRGDSAAYFCASSPDTYGYTFGSGTRLTVV.

The chain recombines TRBV6-5 with TRBJ1-5, with 8 bases identical to TRBD1. The CDR3 extends over 13 amino acids. Trimming at V came to 5 bases and at J to 6 bases, leaving 3 bases not matched to a gene. CDR1 is MNHEY, CDR2 SVGAGI, per germline. The CDR3 here is CASSLTGGQPQHF. The CDR3 DNA reads as TGTGCCAGCAGTCTCACAGGGGGTCAGCCCCAGCATTTT.

V gene TRBV29-1 combines with J gene TRBJ2-1; 12 positions agree with TRBD2. The V and J ends lost 7 bases and 8 bases, in that order; junction bases with no gene match: 6. Germline V gene lookup returns CDR1 SQVTM and CDR2 ANQGSEA. The CDR3 spans 13 residues. CDR3 protein: CSARLAGEDEQFF. In DNA form, the CDR3 reads TGCAGCGCCCGACTAGCGGGAGAGGATGAGCAGTTCTTC.

V and J are TRBV6-6 and TRBJ2-1, with 9 positions matching TRBD2. The CDR3 is 16 amino acids. Trimming cost V 0 bases and J 4 bases; bases outside gene matches: 4. Germline V gene data show CDR1 as MNHNY and CDR2 as SVGAGI (reference sequence). The CDR3 loop reads CASSYSLAGSYNEQFF. The CDR3 nucleotides read TGTGCCAGCAGTTACTCGCTAGCGGGATCTTACAATGAGCAGTTCTTC.

The V call is TRBV9, the J call TRBJ2-3, with D unresolved. In germline, CDR1 is SGDLS, CDR2 YYNGEE. V lost 3 bases, J lost 3 bases, and 11 bases lay in between. The CDR3 is 14 amino acids. CDR3 residues: CASSARSWTDTQYF. As DNA, the CDR3 is TGTGCCAGCAGCGCCCGGTCGTGGACAGATACGCAGTATTTT.

V gene TRBV5-6 combines with J gene TRBJ1-5; the D gene is possibly TRBD1 (5 bases). V was clipped by 0 bases and J by 4 bases, with 14 bases between them. Germline loops: CDR1 SGHDT, CDR2 YYEEEE. CDR3 length: 16 amino acids. CDR3 nucleotides: TGTGCCAGCAGCTTGGCGAGGCAGGGCTTTAATCAGCCCCAGCATTTT. It translates to CASSLARQGFNQPQHF.

The chain combines TRBV7-6 with TRBJ2-7, with a possible D match to TRBD2 (5 bases). V was shortened by 4 bases and J by 5 bases, with 9 bases between the two germline ends. Germline CDR1 is SGHVS and CDR2 is FNYEAQ. The CDR3 totals 12 residues. The CDR3 spells CASSSRENEQYF. CDR3 in DNA: TGTGCCAGCAGCTCAAGGGAGAACGAGCAGTACTTC.

The V gene is TRBV11-3, the J gene TRBJ2-2; D assignment may be TRBD1 or TRBD2 (5 bases each). Germline assignment: CDR1 SGHNT and CDR2 YENEEA. CDR3 length: 16 amino acids. With 5 bases removed from V and 0 bases from J, the gap between germline ends came to 13 bases. CDR3 amino acids: CASSPPGQSNTGELFF. CDR3 in DNA: TGTGCCAGCAGCCCTCCGGGGCAGTCGAACACCGGGGAGCTGTTTTTT.

The gene calls are TRBV11-2 and TRBJ1-1; D is ambiguous. The V and J ends lost 1 base and 2 bases respectively, with 8 bases between them. This CDR3 is built from 14 residues. The germline V gene has CDR1 SGHAT and CDR2 FQNNGV. Written as DNA, the CDR3 is TGTGCCAGCAGCTTAGTGAGAGGTAACACTGAAGCTTTCTTT. Encoded protein: CASSLVRGNTEAFF.